A selection of T cell receptor beta chains follows, all from one sample in a study of T cells in Graves' hyperthyroidism and ophthalmopathy. TCRdb redid the calling of the multiplex PCR reads with MiXCR, one entry per CDR3 protein. This table has around 720,000 distinct CDR3 sequences, 35% appearing once. The material sequenced was blood. These receptors originate from a woman in her thirties or forties with Graves' hyperthyroidism. CDR3s include the opening cysteine and the closing phenylalanine or tryptophan. Fields, in order: D gene, clone size, J gene, V gene, CDR3 DNA, CDR3 protein. The D gene is left open where the match is weak. Clone size is not always given. Where it is, it says once, few, many or a class for expanded clones.

d_call: TRBD2; clone_size: few; j_call: TRBJ2-5; v_call: TRBV6-6; cdr3_nt: TGTGCCAGCTCACCACCAGCGGGACAAGAGACCCAGTACTTC; cdr3_aa: CASSPPAGQETQYF
d_call: .; clone_size: .; j_call: TRBJ2-7; v_call: TRBV20-1; cdr3_nt: TGCAGTGCGTGGACGGACTCCTACGAGCAGTACTTC; cdr3_aa: CSAWTDSYEQYF
d_call: TRBD2; clone_size: .; j_call: TRBJ2-5; v_call: TRBV7-9; cdr3_nt: TGTGCCAGCAGCTTGACAAGAGCGGGAGACGAGGAGACCCAGTACTTC; cdr3_aa: CASSLTRAGDEETQYF
d_call: .; clone_size: many; j_call: TRBJ2-5; v_call: TRBV12-3/TRBV12-4; cdr3_nt: TGTGCCAGCAGTTTATGGCCGGGGGAAGAGACCCAGTACTTC; cdr3_aa: CASSLWPGEETQYF
d_call: .; clone_size: .; j_call: TRBJ2-7; v_call: TRBV7-2; cdr3_nt: TGTGCCAGCAGCCAAGACGGATCTTTCTACGAGCAGTACTTC; cdr3_aa: CASSQDGSFYEQYF
d_call: TRBD1; clone_size: .; j_call: TRBJ1-1; v_call: TRBV19; cdr3_nt: TGTGCCAGTAGTGGACAGGGGGAGGTCAGGACTGAAGCTTTCTTT; cdr3_aa: CASSGQGEVRTEAFF
d_call: TRBD1; clone_size: .; j_call: TRBJ1-5; v_call: TRBV12-3/TRBV12-4; cdr3_nt: TGTGCCAGCAGTTTAGAGGGACAGGGGGGAAAGCCCCAGCATTTT; cdr3_aa: CASSLEGQGGKPQHF
d_call: .; clone_size: many; j_call: TRBJ1-6; v_call: TRBV4-3; cdr3_nt: TGCGCCAGCAGCCAAGAACAGAGAAATTCACCCCTCCACTTT; cdr3_aa: CASSQEQRNSPLHF
d_call: .; clone_size: many; j_call: TRBJ1-5; v_call: TRBV7-9; cdr3_nt: TGTGCCAGCAGCTTAGAAAGGGGGGGTCCTCAGCCCCAGCATTTT; cdr3_aa: CASSLERGGPQPQHF
d_call: .; clone_size: .; j_call: TRBJ1-2; v_call: TRBV19; cdr3_nt: TGTGCCAGTAGCGCCGCCGCAAGTGGCTACACCTTC; cdr3_aa: CASSAAASGYTF
d_call: .; clone_size: once; j_call: TRBJ2-2; v_call: TRBV25-1; cdr3_nt: TGTGCCAGCAGTTTACTCACTCAGGTTGGGACCGGGGAGCTGTTTTTT; cdr3_aa: CASSLLTQVGTGELFF
d_call: TRBD2; clone_size: many; j_call: TRBJ2-2; v_call: TRBV7-9; cdr3_nt: TGTGCCAGCAGTTCGAAGGCGGGAGGGAACACCGGGGAGCTGTTTTTT; cdr3_aa: CASSSKAGGNTGELFF
d_call: .; clone_size: .; j_call: TRBJ1-1; v_call: TRBV30; cdr3_nt: TGTGCCTGGCAACAGCAGGGGAACACTGAAGCTTTCTTT; cdr3_aa: CAWQQQGNTEAFF
d_call: .; clone_size: many; j_call: TRBJ2-5; v_call: TRBV6-5; cdr3_nt: TGTGCCAGCAGTCCCGCGGGCAAGGGGGAAGAGACCCAGTACTTC; cdr3_aa: CASSPAGKGEETQYF
d_call: .; clone_size: few; j_call: TRBJ2-6; v_call: TRBV12-3/TRBV12-4; cdr3_nt: TGTGCCAGCGGGGTGGGCGGCAGAGGGGCCAACGTCCTGACTTTC; cdr3_aa: CASGVGGRGANVLTF
d_call: .; clone_size: .; j_call: TRBJ2-3; v_call: TRBV10-3; cdr3_nt: TGTGCCAGCACCCTACTAGCAGGCGATACGCAGTATTTT; cdr3_aa: CASTLLAGDTQYF
d_call: .; clone_size: .; j_call: TRBJ1-2; v_call: TRBV20-1; cdr3_nt: TGCAGTGCTAGAGATAACCGGTTCCGCGGCTACACCTTC; cdr3_aa: CSARDNRFRGYTF
d_call: .; clone_size: few; j_call: TRBJ1-1; v_call: TRBV6-5; cdr3_nt: TGTGCCAGCACTAACCCCATGAACACTGAAGCTTTCTTT; cdr3_aa: CASTNPMNTEAFF
d_call: .; clone_size: once; j_call: TRBJ2-7; v_call: TRBV29-1; cdr3_nt: TGCAGCGTTGCCGGACTCAACTTGGGTGGCCACGAGCAGTACTTC; cdr3_aa: CSVAGLNLGGHEQYF
d_call: .; clone_size: .; j_call: TRBJ2-6; v_call: TRBV10-3; cdr3_nt: TGTGCCATCAGTGCGAGCATGAACACTGAAGCTTTC; cdr3_aa: CAISASMNTEAF
d_call: .; clone_size: many; j_call: TRBJ1-1; v_call: TRBV10-3; cdr3_nt: TGTGCCATCAGTGTAGAGGGGAGGGCTGAAGCTTTCTTT; cdr3_aa: CAISVEGRAEAFF
d_call: .; clone_size: .; j_call: TRBJ1-5; v_call: TRBV6-5; cdr3_nt: TGTGCCATCAGTTACCGCCATGGGCAGCCCCAGCATTTT; cdr3_aa: CAISYRHGQPQHF
d_call: .; clone_size: few; j_call: TRBJ2-5; v_call: TRBV20-1; cdr3_nt: TGCAGTGCTAGATCTGGGGGCGGAGAAGAGACCCAGTACTTC; cdr3_aa: CSARSGGGEETQYF
d_call: .; clone_size: many; j_call: TRBJ1-2; v_call: TRBV5-8; cdr3_nt: TGTGCCAGCAGGGAGGAGGGGATCTATGGCTACACCTTC; cdr3_aa: CASREEGIYGYTF
d_call: .; clone_size: .; j_call: TRBJ1-1; v_call: TRBV12-3/TRBV12-4; cdr3_nt: TGTGCCAGCAGTCCAAGGCCCAGGGTGGACACTGAAGCTTTCTTT; cdr3_aa: CASSPRPRVDTEAFF
d_call: .; clone_size: many; j_call: TRBJ1-5; v_call: TRBV5-1; cdr3_nt: TGCGCCAGCAGCTTGGAAGGGACACCCCGTCAGCCCCAGCATTTT; cdr3_aa: CASSLEGTPRQPQHF
d_call: .; clone_size: .; j_call: TRBJ2-6; v_call: TRBV7-2; cdr3_nt: TGCGCCAGCAGCCAAGAACAAGGAAACACTGAAGCTTTC; cdr3_aa: CASSQEQGNTEAF
d_call: .; clone_size: many; j_call: TRBJ2-7; v_call: TRBV24-1; cdr3_nt: TGTGCCACCAGTGATTTGAGTATGGAGAGAGGCGAAGGGCAGTACTTC; cdr3_aa: CATSDLSMERGEGQYF
d_call: .; clone_size: few; j_call: TRBJ1-6; v_call: TRBV28; cdr3_nt: TGTGCCAGCAGTTCGCCCCCCGCAGGATATAATTCACCCCTCCACTTT; cdr3_aa: CASSSPPAGYNSPLHF
d_call: .; clone_size: .; j_call: TRBJ1-2; v_call: TRBV29-1; cdr3_nt: TGCAGCGTTGTCCGCTCCCGCTACACCTTC; cdr3_aa: CSVVRSRYTF
d_call: .; clone_size: few; j_call: TRBJ1-1; v_call: TRBV7-2; cdr3_nt: TGTGCCAGCCGCCTTGGGGTTGAGAACACTGAAGCTTTCTTT; cdr3_aa: CASRLGVENTEAFF
d_call: TRBD1; clone_size: many; j_call: TRBJ1-2; v_call: TRBV5-1; cdr3_nt: TGTGCCAGCAGCCTCGGACAGGGGACTGGCTACACCTTC; cdr3_aa: CASSLGQGTGYTF
d_call: .; clone_size: .; j_call: TRBJ2-7; v_call: TRBV29-1; cdr3_nt: TGCAGCGCCCCGTGGCAGAACGAGCAGTACTTC; cdr3_aa: CSAPWQNEQYF
d_call: TRBD2; clone_size: many; j_call: TRBJ2-3; v_call: TRBV25-1; cdr3_nt: TGTGCCAGCAGTCTAGCGGGGGGCGGAACAGATACGCAGTATTTT; cdr3_aa: CASSLAGGGTDTQYF
d_call: .; clone_size: .; j_call: TRBJ1-4; v_call: TRBV10-3; cdr3_nt: TGTGCCAGCAGCGCGAATCTTGAAAAACTGTTTTTT; cdr3_aa: CASSANLEKLFF
d_call: .; clone_size: .; j_call: TRBJ1-3; v_call: TRBV6-6; cdr3_nt: TGTGCCAGCAGTTACTCTGCGGTCTCTGGAAACACCATATATTTT; cdr3_aa: CASSYSAVSGNTIYF
d_call: TRBD1; clone_size: many; j_call: TRBJ1-4; v_call: TRBV7-9; cdr3_nt: TGTGCCAGCAGCTTGGCCGGGACAGATGAAAAACTGTTTTTT; cdr3_aa: CASSLAGTDEKLFF
d_call: .; clone_size: .; j_call: TRBJ1-2; v_call: TRBV2; cdr3_nt: TGTGCCAGCAGTTCTTCTAAGTATGGCTACACCTTC; cdr3_aa: CASSSSKYGYTF
d_call: .; clone_size: .; j_call: TRBJ2-2; v_call: TRBV6-5; cdr3_nt: TGTGCCAGCAGTGAGGCCACAGATCGTGGGGAGCTGTTTTTT; cdr3_aa: CASSEATDRGELFF
d_call: TRBD2; clone_size: .; j_call: TRBJ2-1; v_call: TRBV27; cdr3_nt: TGTGCCAGCAGTTCGCTAGCGGCCTCCTACAATGAGCAGTTCTTC; cdr3_aa: CASSSLAASYNEQFF
d_call: TRBD1; clone_size: .; j_call: TRBJ1-1; v_call: TRBV6-5; cdr3_nt: TGTGCCAGCAGTTACGCGGCAGGGGGGTTATTTACTGAAGCTTTCTTT; cdr3_aa: CASSYAAGGLFTEAFF
d_call: .; clone_size: .; j_call: TRBJ2-7; v_call: TRBV10-3; cdr3_nt: TGTGCCATCAGCCAAGATGGGGACCCCAACTACGAGCAGTACTTC; cdr3_aa: CAISQDGDPNYEQYF
d_call: .; clone_size: .; j_call: TRBJ1-6; v_call: TRBV5-6; cdr3_nt: TGTGCCAGCAGCTTGGCCTTCGGCCACCGCTATAATTCACCCCTCCACTTT; cdr3_aa: CASSLAFGHRYNSPLHF
d_call: .; clone_size: few; j_call: TRBJ2-3; v_call: TRBV20-1; cdr3_nt: TGCAGTGCTAGGTTATTCGCGGGGAGCACAGATACGCAGTATTTT; cdr3_aa: CSARLFAGSTDTQYF
d_call: .; clone_size: .; j_call: TRBJ2-6; v_call: TRBV20-1; cdr3_nt: TGCAGTGCCTTGGACGGACTGACTTTC; cdr3_aa: CSALDGLTF
d_call: TRBD1; clone_size: many; j_call: TRBJ1-5; v_call: TRBV10-3; cdr3_nt: TGTGCCATCAGCACGGGACAGTCTGCGAATCAGCCCCAGCATTTT; cdr3_aa: CAISTGQSANQPQHF
d_call: .; clone_size: few; j_call: TRBJ1-1; v_call: TRBV29-1; cdr3_nt: TGCAGCGCGCGCCCGGGACATACGAACACTGAAGCTTTCTTT; cdr3_aa: CSARPGHTNTEAFF
d_call: TRBD1; clone_size: .; j_call: TRBJ1-2; v_call: TRBV29-1; cdr3_nt: TGCAGCGTTGTTGAGGACAGGCCTACCTTC; cdr3_aa: CSVVEDRPTF